This T cell receptor (beta chain) was observed in a study of preoperative IRX-2 immunotherapy in early breast cancer. Noted treatment: preoperative locoregional IRX-2 cytokine immunotherapy. Per germline, CDR1 LNHDA and CDR2 SQIVND (reference sequence). Trimming stripped 2 bases from V and 4 bases from J, with 12 bases between. The CDR3 has 15 amino acids. Generated by immunoSEQ multiplex PCR, the TCRdb table keeps only in-frame clones and is missing some. The sample yields roughly 99,000 clones, approximately 90% seen once. The receptor was derived from a human donor with breast cancer. The chain carries TRBV19 and TRBJ1-5; D might be TRBD1 (5 bases). The material sequenced was tumor tissue, taken after IRX-2 immunotherapy. CDR3 sequence reads: CASSISRERNQPQHF. The CDR3 bases are TGTGCCAGTAGTATAAGCAGGGAGAGGAATCAGCCCCAGCATTTT.